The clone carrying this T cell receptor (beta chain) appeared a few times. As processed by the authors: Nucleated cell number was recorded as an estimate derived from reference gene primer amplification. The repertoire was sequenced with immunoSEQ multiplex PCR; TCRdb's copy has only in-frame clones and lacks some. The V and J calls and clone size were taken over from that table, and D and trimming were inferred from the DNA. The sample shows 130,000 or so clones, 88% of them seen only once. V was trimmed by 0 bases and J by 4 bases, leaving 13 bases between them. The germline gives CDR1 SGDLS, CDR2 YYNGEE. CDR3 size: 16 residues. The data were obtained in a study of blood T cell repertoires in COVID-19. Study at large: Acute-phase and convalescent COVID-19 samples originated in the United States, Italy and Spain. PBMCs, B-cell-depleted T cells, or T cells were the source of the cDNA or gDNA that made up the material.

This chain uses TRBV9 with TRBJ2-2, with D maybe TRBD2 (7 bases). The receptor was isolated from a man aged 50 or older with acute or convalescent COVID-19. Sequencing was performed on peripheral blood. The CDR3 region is CASSVAPRGRTGELFF. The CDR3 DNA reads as TGTGCCAGCAGCGTAGCCCCGCGGGGGCGCACCGGGGAGCTGTTTTTT.